The clone carrying this T cell receptor beta chain has ten or more counts. Its cognate antigen is unknown. This sample is part of a study of metastatic and nonmetastatic thyroid tumors. Study-level background: For malignant and benign thyroid patients, tumor or nodule tissue and blood were the sources whose repertoires were compared.

All patients were treatment-naive before thyroid surgery. In the original analysis: For papillary thyroid cancer, a distant-metastasis classifier was constructed from CDR3 differences observed across clinicopathological groups. MiXCR re-clonotyped the PCR reads for TCRdb. TCRdb, rather than the study authors, made the V and J calls. The repertoire holds fewer than 25,000 clones, with around 25% as singletons. Points from the study as a whole: Versus benign nodules, malignant thyroid tumors reportedly had significantly higher TCR beta diversity, in blood and tumor.

Specimen: blood. The source of this sequence is a male donor with papillary thyroid cancer or a benign thyroid nodule (not recorded which). Some clones in this sample may be carry-over from other donors' samples.

The CDR3 region is CASSLIQTGGGTQETQYF. CDR3 bases: TGTGCCAGCAGTTTAATCCAGACAGGAGGGGGGACCCAAGAGACCCAGTACTTC. The rearrangement uses TRBV27 and TRBJ2-5, with D perhaps given as TRBD1 or TRBD2 (6 bases each). The germline V and J ends were trimmed by 2 bases and 1 base, with 20 bases remaining between them. CDR1 is MNHEY, CDR2 SMNVEV, per germline (reference sequence). This CDR3 is built from 18 residues.